This T cell receptor (beta chain) was sequenced during a study of blood T cell repertoires in COVID-19 (dated by TCRdb to the early 2020s). About the investigation overall: Samples from collaborators originated in the United States, Italy and Spain and spanned both the acute and convalescent phases of COVID-19. The repertoires were released in a freely available public database meant as a resource for research on the immune response to SARS-CoV-2. The dataset comprised deeply sampled blood TCRbeta repertoires from subjects exposed to, actively infected with, or recovered from COVID-19. The samples were drawn from the first 160 participants of the ongoing ImmuneRACE study and from over a thousand subjects provided by 6 global collaborators. The prospective study material was composed of cDNA or gDNA derived from T cells, B-cell-depleted T cells, or PBMCs. A de-identified subject ID, COVID-19 status, age in years and sex were almost always included in the sample metadata. Where available, HLA class I and class II types were taken from metadata supplied by the sample provider and were not determined by assay-based typing. Overall study results and their limits: How much clinical and demographic metadata was included differed by source and by participant, and the metadata was provided uncurated.

Whole blood was collected in K2EDTA tubes by collaborating institutions according to the institutions' own protocols. For TCRbeta analysis, collaborators shipped samples in one of three forms: frozen whole blood, isolated PBMCs, or DNA extracted from either of those sample types. This clone was seen only once. Its antigen remains undetermined. No base qualities exist here, and no much larger clone lies one base off it. TCRbeta CDR3 regions were amplified from genomic DNA using the immunoSEQ Assay, a bias-controlled multiplex PCR. The paper's data handling went like this. Nucleated cell counts per sample were estimated from amplification of reference gene primers within the assay. To quantify the absolute abundance of each unique TCRbeta CDR3 rearrangement, sequence reads were collapsed and filtered. For each sample, productive Simpson clonality was calculated as the square root of Simpson's diversity index over productive rearrangements. This is the immuneACCESS table as TCRdb keeps it, with only in-frame sequences that have V and J called. A part of the clones is gone; compared with another copy, unresolved V genes explain less than half, and the rest is unexplained. That table is the source of V, J and clone size, and D and trimming were worked out from the DNA. Counted in this sample were 400,000 to 550,000 clones; about 89% of them appeared once. The top ten hold about 4.5% of the sample.

The CDR3 runs 14 residues from the cysteine to the phenylalanine. Of all the DNA, just the CDR3 is kept, 42 bases in frame from base 1. CDR1 GTSNPN and CDR2 SVGIG are derived from the germline V gene (reference sequence). V was cut back by 4 bases and J by 1 base, leaving a gap of 13 bases between them. Input material: peripheral blood. This chain is built from TRBV30 and TRBJ1-1; D gene: possibly TRBD1, on 5 matching bases. This TCR was recovered from a woman under 40 with acute or convalescent COVID-19. The CDR3 here reads CAWNGGAENTEAFF. The bases read TGTGCCTGGAACGGCGGGGCTGAGAACACTGAAGCTTTCTTT.